The subject of this entry is one T cell receptor (beta chain). This clonotype came up many times. Its specific antigen is unknown. Base qualities are not at hand, and no much larger clone is one base apart. The meaning of the sample's time point label: newly diagnosed GD, antithyroid drugs for less than 3 months. For both TCR sequencing and RNA sequencing, RNA was extracted from PBMCs using TRIzol. Graves' disease was diagnosed according to American Thyroid Association guidelines. Patients for the study were recruited at an endocrinology department in Xi'an, China. Each patient gave about 8.1 milliliters of peripheral blood, collected in an EDTA anticoagulant tube. PBMCs were isolated by Ficoll Paque Plus density gradient separation without further T cell sorting. An Agilent 2100 Bioanalyzer and agarose gel were used to check RNA quality, and a NanoDrop 2000 was used to measure RNA concentration. The sample belongs to a study of regulatory T cells in long-lasting Graves disease (dated by TCRdb to the early 2020s). The study in broad terms: In the newly diagnosed Graves' disease group, patients had been taking antithyroid drugs for less than 3 months. Patients with persistent Graves' disease were compared with patients with newly diagnosed Graves' disease using TCR sequencing and RNA sequencing of peripheral blood. The study was conducted in China and was registered as a clinical trial. A total of around 35 samples underwent TCR sequencing: about 13 from persistent and approximately 20 from newly diagnosed Graves' disease patients. General study outcomes and caveats: Persistent Graves' disease patients showed lower TCR Shannon entropy and fewer highly expanded clones than newly diagnosed patients, suggesting clonal expansion. As a limitation, the authors acknowledged that the small sample size may reduce accuracy. Sequencing and analysis were restricted to the TCR beta chain. A larger number of public clonotypes was shared among persistent patients (more than 2,500) than among newly diagnosed patients (around 890). Only peripheral blood was studied, because thyroid tissue, the primary lesion, was inaccessible.

Receptor libraries were prepared by multiplex PCR. The sequencing machine was an Illumina HiSeq 4000. TCR beta libraries were built with iRepertoire HTBI primers and Arm-PCR amplification of CDR3 regions. Gel purification was performed on PCR products prior to sequencing. The paper's processing steps were these. Gene usage analysis of CDR3 amino acid clonotypes used the approximately 56 TRBV and about 15 TRBJ segments found across samples. COPE and FqMerger were used to merge filtered high-quality paired reads into contigs. BLAST was used to align contigs to the IMGT TRBV, TRBD and TRBJ reference genes, and CDR3 was defined following IMGT. Any clonotype with a frequency above 0.1% was classified as a highly expanded clone. Shannon entropy was used to measure repertoire diversity, and the Gini coefficient was used to measure V-J evenness. A clonotype found in more than one individual was treated as public. TCRdb redid the processing of the public reads, applying fastp at Q25 and MiXCR, and retained in-frame beta chains. A single entry per CDR3 protein holds the most common genes and DNA from its merged rows. The V and J calls here are based on TCRdb, not the publication. This sample has about 500,000 distinct CDR3 sequences in its table, and 15% to 20% of those were observed once. The leading ten clones occupy 12% of the sample.

The same sample was also studied in work on T cells in Graves' hyperthyroidism and ophthalmopathy. As described in the second report: A patient counted as having stable Graves' hyperthyroidism if no progression to ophthalmopathy occurred over 18 months of follow-up. Hyperthyroidism patients were newly diagnosed, with disease duration under 2 months, and aged 18 to 65 years. Patients with uncontrolled infections, other autoimmune diseases, pregnancy or lactation were excluded. Clinical symptoms, serum thyroxine and TRAb, thyroid ultrasound, and orbital computed tomography formed the basis for the diagnoses. The first round of RT-PCR for the TCR CDR3 was performed with the HTBI primer set and the Qiagen OneStep RT-PCR kit. Most expanded thyroid clonotypes (frequency above 0.001) were also detected in blood, a finding suggesting that blood repertoires may reflect thyroid immune responses. A model built on a 13 V-J signature distinguished ophthalmopathy from stable hyperthyroidism, reaching roughly 88% sensitivity and around 82% specificity in cross-validation and 80%/75% in testing. During validation, the model predicted progression to ophthalmopathy a median of about 6.3 months ahead of onset, with around 65% sensitivity and under 85% specificity. TCR V-J signatures able to tell the groups apart were searched for in a discovery cohort of about a hundred patients, of whom more than 40 had Graves' ophthalmopathy and roughly 59 had stable Graves' hyperthyroidism. Whether ophthalmopathy could be predicted prospectively was tested in an independent validation cohort made up of fewer than 20 hyperthyroidism patients plus 17 patients who later progressed to ophthalmopathy. The 100 or so discovery patients were randomly split 7:3 into training and test sets. Thyroid tissue and blood T-cell repertoires from six Graves' hyperthyroidism patients were also compared in the study. After sampling, hyperthyroidism patients received methimazole starting at 30 mg daily, and ophthalmopathy patients received high-dose intravenous methylprednisolone. The libraries were constructed in a second round of multiplex PCR and then size-selected and purified. The libraries were sequenced on an Illumina HiSeq2000 using paired-end 100 bp reads. SOAPnuke was used to process the raw data, throwing out any read that contained adapters or uncalled bases, had a mean Phred below 15, or lacked an exact constant-primer or identifier match. High-quality paired reads were merged with COPE v1.2.5, and unique nucleotide sequences were defined as clonotypes. MiTCR v1.1 was used to align the clonotypes against IMGT TRBV, TRBD and TRBJ reference segments. The analysis included only V-J combinations with a frequency above 0.0001, which together covered roughly 99% of the repertoires. The TCS score was defined as the ratio of F50 (clonal expansion) to E x V (chaos), calculated using BLOSUM62-based TCRdist between CDR3 peptides within each V-J. Welch's t-statistics and random forest reduced 514 V-J features to 13, which were used in a naive Bayes classifier (R e1071). No statistical method was used to fix the sample size in advance, and group allocation was not hidden from the investigators. The paper reports TCR Vbeta CDR3 sequencing of approximately 140 peripheral blood samples: some 44 ophthalmopathy, under 80 hyperthyroidism and approximately 17 progressor patients.

Specimen: peripheral blood mononuclear cells (PBMCs), collected at new diagnosis, from a patient treated with antithyroid drugs. The clonotype originates from a middle-aged man with Graves disease. Donor details come from another sample of the same person, matched by shared clones.

CDR3 protein: CASSLSSAGMGTDTQYF. DNA sequence: TGTGCCAGCAGCTTATCATCCGCGGGAATGGGCACAGATACGCAGTATTTT. Here the chain combines TRBV7-9 and TRBJ2-3; possibly the D gene is TRBD2, per 6 matching bases. The germline V gene (reference sequence) gives CDR1 as SEHNR and CDR2 as FQNEAQ. The CDR3 sequence holds 17 residues, the cysteine and phenylalanine included. Just CDR3 DNA is preserved here, 51 bases in frame from base 1. The V end loses 2 bases and the J end loses 1 base, and a stretch of 16 bases separates them.